Shown below are 30 T cell receptor beta chains from a single sample sequenced in a study of blood T cell repertoires in COVID-19. The table came from immunoSEQ multiplex PCR; TCRdb's copy has only in-frame clones and leaves some out. Of 150,000 to 200,000 clones listed, about 83% are singletons. The sequenced sample consisted of peripheral blood. These TCRs come from a woman older than 75 with acute or convalescent COVID-19.

This clone was seen many times. The CDR3 DNA is TGTGCCAGCAGCCACACGACAGGGGCGGAAAAACTGTTTTTT. Encoded protein: CASSHTTGAEKLFF. The chain links TRBV3-1 (or the pseudogene TRBV3-2) to TRBJ1-4; 8 bases match TRBD1. CDR1 and CDR2 from the germline V gene are LGHDT and YNNKEL (reference sequence). The CDR3 length is 14 residues. Unmatched junction bases numbered 5, after V lost 3 bases and J lost 8 bases.

The chain uses TRBV28 and TRBJ1-6; unclear D gene. Trimming shortened V by 3 bases and J by 9 bases, and 12 bases separated the two germline ends. From germline, CDR1 is MDHEN and CDR2 SYDVKM. The length of the CDR3 is 14 residues. The CDR3 is CASSFRERTSPLHF. DNA of the CDR3: TGTGCCAGCAGTTTCCGGGAGCGGACTTCACCCCTCCACTTT.

CDR3 DNA sequence: TGTGCCAGCAGCTTAGCACTAGCGGGAACAGATACGCAGTATTTT. Amino acid sequence: CASSLALAGTDTQYF. This chain joins TRBV11-1 and TRBJ2-3, with 10 bases matching TRBD2. Germline-derived CDR1 and CDR2 are SGHAT and FQDESV (reference sequence). J gave up 3 bases and V 0 bases, and 0 bases lay outside the gene matches. The CDR3 has 15 residues. Full variable domain (rest looked up from reference TRBV11-1 and TRBJ2-3): EAEVAQSPRYKITEKSQAVAFWCDPISGHATLYWYRQILGQGPELLVQFQDESVVDDSQLPKDRFSAERLKGVDSTLKIQPAELGDSAMYLCASSLALAGTDTQYFGPGTRLTVL.

This rearrangement joins TRBV11-2 to TRBJ2-7, with D possibly being TRBD2 (5 bases). The CDR3 loop spans 17 amino acids. From germline, CDR1 is SGHAT and CDR2 FQNNGV. Trimming took 1 base from V and 5 from J, leaving 21 bases between them. CDR3 nucleotide sequence: TGTGCCAGCAGCTTAGGGGAGAGATCTATCTACCCCGACGAGCAGTACTTC. Protein: CASSLGERSIYPDEQYF.

The chain combines TRBV30 with TRBJ1-5; 7 bases fit TRBD1. This CDR3 is built from 13 residues. Germline V gene sequence: CDR1 GTSNPN, CDR2 SVGIG (reference sequence). V dropped 3 bases and J dropped 3; count of bases not matched to a gene: 2. The CDR3 DNA reads as TGTGCCTGGAGCAGGGGGGACAATCAGCCCCAGCATTTT. Its protein is CAWSRGDNQPQHF. The variable domain in full, completed from reference TRBV30 and TRBJ1-5, reads SQTIHQWPATLVQPVGSPLSLECTVEGTSNPNLYWYRQAAGRGLQLLFYSVGIGQISSEVPQNLSASRPQDRQFILSSKKLLLSDSGFYLCAWSRGDNQPQHFGDGTRLSIL.

The chain recombines TRBV19 with TRBJ2-3; 9 bases line up with TRBD2. Germline V gene data show CDR1 as LNHDA and CDR2 as SQIVND (reference sequence). The CDR3 extends over 17 amino acids. Unmatched junction bases numbered 9, after V lost 3 bases and J lost 2 bases. The CDR3 reads CASSMEGSGGHTDTQYF. As DNA, the CDR3 is TGTGCCAGTAGTATGGAGGGGAGCGGGGGGCACACAGATACGCAGTATTTT. The whole variable domain, remainder taken from reference TRBV19 and TRBJ2-3, is DGGITQSPKYLFRKEGQNVTLSCEQNLNHDAMYWYRQDPGQGLRLIYYSQIVNDFQKGDIAEGYSVSREKKESFPLTVTSAQKNPTAFYLCASSMEGSGGHTDTQYFGPGTRLTVL.

The chain joins TRBV3-1 (or the pseudogene TRBV3-2) to TRBJ1-2, with D unresolved. V was shortened by 0 bases and J by 6 bases, with 20 bases between the two germline ends. Germline loops: CDR1 LGHDT, CDR2 YNNKEL (reference sequence). CDR3 length: 17 residues. This chain's CDR3 is CASSQDLRAAGSDGYTF. The CDR3 DNA reads TGTGCCAGCAGCCAAGATTTGAGGGCCGCCGGGAGCGATGGCTACACCTTC.

V gene TRBV30 combines with J gene TRBJ1-1, with D unclear. The V and J ends lost 0 bases and 1 base respectively, with 15 bases between them. Germline V gene sequence: CDR1 GTSNPN, CDR2 SVGIG (reference sequence). This CDR3 comprises 16 residues. The DNA for the CDR3 is TGTGCCTGGAGTGTACCGGGGTCAAAAAGGAACACTGAAGCTTTCTTT. Amino acids: CAWSVPGSKRNTEAFF.

V usage is TRBV2 and J usage is TRBJ1-6; a weak D match, TRBD1 (5 bases). The germline V and J ends were trimmed by 7 bases and 9 bases, with 19 bases remaining between them. This CDR3 is 15 amino acids long. Germline V gives CDR1 SNHLY, CDR2 FYNNEI. This CDR3 reads CASKFVEGPGSPLHF. As DNA, the CDR3 is TGTGCCAGCAAATTTGTGGAGGGGCCGGGTTCACCCCTCCACTTT.

The J gene is TRBJ1-2, the V gene TRBV5-6; possible D gene TRBD1, 6 bases. V was cut by 6 bases and J by 5 bases, with 11 bases left in between. This CDR3 has 12 residues. Per germline, CDR1 SGHDT and CDR2 YYEEEE. CDR3: CASTMQGYGYTF. The DNA for the CDR3 is TGTGCCAGCACCATGCAGGGGTATGGCTACACCTTC.

This chain joins TRBV18 and TRBJ2-7, with TRBD1 matching over 7 bases. V shed 2 bases and J 7 bases; nucleotides not matched to a gene: 5. CDR1 and CDR2 from the germline V gene are KGHSH and LQKENI. CDR3 length: 13 amino acids. The CDR3 spells CASSPGTAFEQYF. DNA of the CDR3: TGTGCCAGCTCACCAGGGACAGCCTTTGAGCAGTACTTC. Full variable domain (outside the CDR3, taken from reference TRBV18 and TRBJ2-7): NAGVMQNPRHLVRRRGQEARLRCSPMKGHSHVYWYRQLPEEGLKFMVYLQKENIIDESGMPKERFSAEFPKEGPSILRIQQVVRGDSAAYFCASSPGTAFEQYFGPGTRLTVT.

The V gene is TRBV6-5, the J gene TRBJ1-5; no clear D. V lost 10 bases, J lost 5 bases, and 18 bases lay in between. The CDR3 consists of 14 residues. Germline V CDR1 and CDR2: MNHEY, SVGAGI. CDR3 DNA: TGTGCCACCTTGGAGAGGCTTCGCGATCAGCCCCAGCATTTT. It codes for CATLERLRDQPQHF.

This clone was seen once. The chain uses TRBV27 and TRBJ2-5; TRBD2 matches at 7 bases. The J segment lost 5 bases and the V segment lost 5 bases, leaving 11 bases of the junction unmatched. Germline CDR1 MNHEY, CDR2 SMNVEV (reference sequence). This CDR3 spans 15 amino acids. The CDR3, as DNA: TGTGCCAGCAGTAGAACTAGCGCCATTGGGGAGACCCAGTACTTC. Amino acid sequence: CASSRTSAIGETQYF.

The chain employs TRBV28 and TRBJ1-3, with 9 bases identical to TRBD1. With 6 bases clipped from V and 4 bases from J, the junction kept 7 bases outside the gene matches. The germline CDR1 and CDR2 sequences are MDHEN and SYDVKM. This CDR3 has 15 residues. The CDR3 protein is CASRTAGTGGNTIYF. DNA for the CDR3: TGTGCCAGCAGAACCGCCGGGACAGGGGGAAACACCATATATTTT.

This sequence joins TRBV4-2 and TRBJ2-3; TRBD2 agrees at 8 bases. Trimming took 0 bases from V and 6 from J; bases not matched to a gene: 5. CDR1 and CDR2 (germline): LGHNA, YNFKEQ. There are 15 residues in the CDR3. The CDR3, as DNA: TGTGCCAGCAGCCAAGATCGGGCTAGCGGGGATACGCAGTATTTT. Protein: CASSQDRASGDTQYF.

The chain combines TRBV6-5 with TRBJ1-3, with 8 bases identical to TRBD1. CDR1 is MNHEY, CDR2 SVGAGI, per germline. The CDR3 is made up of 15 amino acids. V lost 4 bases, J lost 3 bases, and 5 bases stayed unmatched. The CDR3 nucleotides read TGTGCCAGCAGTTCCACAGGGGGAGGTGGAAACACCATATATTTT. Translated, it gives CASSSTGGGGNTIYF.

The V gene is TRBV30, the J gene TRBJ1-1; the D gene is possibly TRBD1 (6 bases). V was trimmed by 4 bases and J by 2 bases, leaving 17 bases between them. Germline V gene lookup returns CDR1 GTSNPN and CDR2 SVGIG (reference sequence). The CDR3 spans 15 residues. The CDR3 loop reads CAWMVQGLGNTEAFF. The CDR3 coding sequence is TGTGCCTGGATGGTCCAGGGGTTAGGAAACACTGAAGCTTTCTTT.

The chain carries TRBV19 and TRBJ1-6; 9 bases are shared with TRBD1. Germline trimming cut 5 bases from V and 4 bases from J; bases unmatched to any gene: 3. The CDR3 contains 15 residues. The germline CDR1 and CDR2 sequences are LNHDA and SQIVND (reference sequence). CDR3 protein: CASSVGTGYNSPLHF. Written as DNA, the CDR3 is TGTGCCAGTAGTGTCGGGACAGGGTATAATTCACCCCTCCACTTT.

The J gene is TRBJ2-1, the V gene TRBV11-3, with 13 positions matching TRBD2. J gave up 11 bases and V 5 bases, and 6 bases lay outside the gene matches. This CDR3 comprises 14 residues. CDR1 SGHNT and CDR2 YENEEA come from the germline V gene. This CDR3 reads CASSPGLAGAKQFF. The CDR3, as DNA: TGTGCCAGCAGCCCCGGACTAGCGGGGGCCAAGCAGTTCTTC.

This clone was observed a handful of times. The chain couples TRBV7-9 to TRBJ1-6, with D unclear. Deletions cut 4 bases from V and 0 bases from J, with 10 bases between. Germline loops: CDR1 SEHNR, CDR2 FQNEAQ (reference sequence). The CDR3 runs 16 residues. The CDR3 is CASSSSKSSYNSPLHF. CDR3 DNA sequence: TGTGCCAGCAGCTCGTCAAAGAGCTCCTATAATTCACCCCTCCACTTT.

J is TRBJ2-3 and V is TRBV14, with 9 positions matching TRBD2. The CDR3 covers 16 residues. Per germline, CDR1 SGHDN and CDR2 FVKESK. The V and J ends lost 1 base and 2 bases, in that order; junction bases with no gene match: 4. DNA of the CDR3: TGTGCCAGCAGCCAAGTCGGCGGGGGGGCCACAGATACGCAGTATTTT. Protein: CASSQVGGGATDTQYF.

This rearrangement joins TRBV5-1 to TRBJ2-5, with D uncertain. V was clipped by 4 bases and J by 5 bases, with 12 bases between them. The CDR3 is 13 amino acids. In germline, CDR1 is SGHRS, CDR2 YFSETQ. Here the CDR3 reads CASSPTDRETQYF. The DNA for the CDR3 is TGCGCCAGCAGCCCCACAGACCGGGAGACCCAGTACTTC. Full variable domain (missing parts from reference TRBV5-1 and TRBJ2-5): KAGVTQTPRYLIKTRGQQVTLSCSPISGHRSVSWYQQTPGQGLQFLFEYFSETQRNKGNFPGRFSGRQFSNSRSEMNVSTLELGDSALYLCASSPTDRETQYFGPGTRLLVL.

The chain couples TRBV5-1 to TRBJ1-5, with a possible D match to TRBD1 (5 bases). V was cut by 4 bases and J by 3 bases, with 8 bases left in between. The length of the CDR3 is 13 residues. Germline V gene data show CDR1 as SGHRS and CDR2 as YFSETQ. CDR3 protein: CASSRDSNQPQHF. For the CDR3, the DNA is TGCGCCAGCAGCCGGGACTCCAATCAGCCCCAGCATTTT.

The genes are TRBV6-5 and TRBJ2-2; TRBD1 matches 8 bases. Germline V CDR1 and CDR2: MNHEY, SVGAGI. This CDR3 has 14 amino acids. V shed 6 bases, J shed 4 bases, and the junction held 4 bases outside the gene matches. The CDR3 loop reads CASRTGDSTGELFF. DNA for the CDR3: TGTGCCAGCAGGACAGGGGATTCCACCGGGGAGCTGTTTTTT.

The chain joins TRBV6-5 to TRBJ1-5, with a weak D call TRBD1 (5 bases). The CDR3 runs to 14 residues. Trimming cost V 6 bases and J 2 bases, with 11 bases left between them. Germline V gives CDR1 MNHEY, CDR2 SVGAGI. The CDR3 protein is CASREGLGNQPQHF. CDR3 in DNA: TGTGCCAGCAGGGAGGGGTTGGGCAATCAGCCCCAGCATTTT.

The rearrangement joins TRBV23-1 to TRBJ1-1, with D possibly TRBD1 on 5 matching bases. TRBV23-1 has ORF status, its function being uncertain. The length of the CDR3 is 14 residues. V shed 3 bases and J shed 1 base, with 9 bases lying between them. CDR3 nucleotides: TGCGCCAGCAGTCATCAGGGTCGGAACACTGAAGCTTTCTTT. Translated: CASSHQGRNTEAFF.

This clone was seen only a few times. J is TRBJ2-7 and V is TRBV12-5; 10 bases map to TRBD2. The junction had 9 bases not matched to a gene; V was cut back by 6 bases and J by 1 base. Germline V gene data show CDR1 as LGHNT and CDR2 as FRNRAP. The CDR3 extends over 16 amino acids. The CDR3 DNA reads TGTGCTAGTGGCTCGAATAGCGGGAGGAGGTCCTACGAGCAGTACTTC. This translates into CASGSNSGRRSYEQYF.

This clone has only a few counts. The chain is built from TRBV5-1 and TRBJ1-4; TRBD1 matches at 9 bases. CDR3 size: 15 residues. After removal of 4 bases from V and 5 bases from J, the junction contained 6 bases not matched to a gene. The germline V gene has CDR1 SGHRS and CDR2 YFSETQ. As DNA, the CDR3 is TGCGCCAGCAGCATTTACAGGGGGCTGAATGAAAAACTGTTTTTT. The encoded protein is CASSIYRGLNEKLFF.

The chain couples TRBV5-1 to TRBJ1-5, with TRBD1 identical over 7 bases. Germline V gives CDR1 SGHRS, CDR2 YFSETQ. V lost 4 bases to trimming and J lost 3 bases; unmatched junction nucleotides: 4. The CDR3 has 14 amino acids. Here the CDR3 DNA reads TGCGCCAGCAGCCTGACAGGGCTCAATCAGCCCCAGCATTTT. Translation gives CASSLTGLNQPQHF.

J is TRBJ1-6 and V is TRBV28, with 8 bases fitting TRBD1. Trimming cost V 5 bases and J 5 bases; bases outside gene matches: 5. This CDR3 has 15 residues. Per the germline V gene, CDR1 is MDHEN and CDR2 is SYDVKM. The CDR3: CASSPQDRDNSPLHF. DNA of the CDR3: TGTGCCAGCAGTCCCCAGGACAGGGATAATTCACCCCTCCACTTT.